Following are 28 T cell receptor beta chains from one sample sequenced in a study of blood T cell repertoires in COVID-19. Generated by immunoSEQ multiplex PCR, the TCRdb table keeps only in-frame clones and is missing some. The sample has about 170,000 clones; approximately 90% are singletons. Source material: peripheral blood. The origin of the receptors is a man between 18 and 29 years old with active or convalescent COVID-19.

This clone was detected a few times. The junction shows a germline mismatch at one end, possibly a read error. The CDR3 DNA reads TGTGCCAGCAGGAGGACTAGCGGGAGACATCCGGACTTC. It codes for CASRRTSGRHPDF. The chain joins TRBV2 to TRBJ2-4; 13 nucleotides agree with TRBD2. CDR3 length: 13 amino acids. CDR1 is SNHLY, CDR2 FYNNEI, per germline.

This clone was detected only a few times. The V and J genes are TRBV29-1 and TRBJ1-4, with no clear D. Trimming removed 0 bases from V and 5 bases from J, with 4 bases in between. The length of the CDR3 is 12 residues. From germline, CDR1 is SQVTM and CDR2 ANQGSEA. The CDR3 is CSVEDINEKLFF. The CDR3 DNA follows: TGCAGCGTTGAAGATATCAATGAAAAACTGTTTTTT.

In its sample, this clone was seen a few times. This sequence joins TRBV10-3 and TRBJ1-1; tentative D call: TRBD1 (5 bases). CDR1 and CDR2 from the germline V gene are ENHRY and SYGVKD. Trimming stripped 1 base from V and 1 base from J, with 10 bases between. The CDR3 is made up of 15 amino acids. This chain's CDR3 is CAISELGEANTEAFF. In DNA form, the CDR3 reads TGTGCCATCAGTGAGTTGGGGGAGGCGAACACTGAAGCTTTCTTT.

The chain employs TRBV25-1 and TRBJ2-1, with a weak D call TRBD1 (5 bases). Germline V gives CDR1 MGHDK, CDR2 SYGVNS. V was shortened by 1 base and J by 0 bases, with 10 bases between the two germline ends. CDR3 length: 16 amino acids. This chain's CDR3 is CASSEFQGSSYNEQFF. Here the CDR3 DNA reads TGTGCCAGCAGTGAATTTCAGGGAAGCTCCTACAATGAGCAGTTCTTC.

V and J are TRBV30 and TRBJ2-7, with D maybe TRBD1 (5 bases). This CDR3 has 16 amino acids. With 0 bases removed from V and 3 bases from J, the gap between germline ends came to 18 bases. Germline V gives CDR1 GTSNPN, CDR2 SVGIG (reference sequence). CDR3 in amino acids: CAWSVRGSGALYEQYF. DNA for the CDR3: TGTGCCTGGAGTGTAAGGGGTTCAGGAGCGCTCTACGAGCAGTACTTC. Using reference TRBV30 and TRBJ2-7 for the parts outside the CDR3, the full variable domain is SQTIHQWPATLVQPVGSPLSLECTVEGTSNPNLYWYRQAAGRGLQLLFYSVGIGQISSEVPQNLSASRPQDRQFILSSKKLLLSDSGFYLCAWSVRGSGALYEQYFGPGTRLTVT.

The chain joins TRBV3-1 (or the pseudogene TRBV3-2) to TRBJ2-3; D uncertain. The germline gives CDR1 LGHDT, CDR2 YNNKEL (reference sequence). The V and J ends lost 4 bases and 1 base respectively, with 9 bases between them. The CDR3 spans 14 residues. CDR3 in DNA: TGTGCCAGCAGCCTCCAATTAGGCACAGATACGCAGTATTTT. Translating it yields CASSLQLGTDTQYF.

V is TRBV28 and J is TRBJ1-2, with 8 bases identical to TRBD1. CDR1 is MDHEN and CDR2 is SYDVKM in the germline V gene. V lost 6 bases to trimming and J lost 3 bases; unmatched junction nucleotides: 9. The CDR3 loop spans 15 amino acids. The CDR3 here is CASRNRQGRDYGYTF. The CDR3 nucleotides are TGTGCCAGCAGGAACAGACAGGGGCGTGACTATGGCTACACCTTC.

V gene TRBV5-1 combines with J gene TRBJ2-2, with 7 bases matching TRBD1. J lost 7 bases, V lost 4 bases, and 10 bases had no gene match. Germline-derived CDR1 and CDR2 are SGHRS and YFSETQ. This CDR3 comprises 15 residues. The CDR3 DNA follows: TGCGCCAGCAGCACCGACAGGGTCCCCTTCGGGGAGCTGTTTTTT. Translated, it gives CASSTDRVPFGELFF.

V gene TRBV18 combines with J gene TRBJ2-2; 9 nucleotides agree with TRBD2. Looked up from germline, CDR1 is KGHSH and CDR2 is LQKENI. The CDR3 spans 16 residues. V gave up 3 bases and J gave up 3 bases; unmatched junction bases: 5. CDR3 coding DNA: TGTGCCAGCTCACCCCTCACTAGCGGGTACACCGGGGAGCTGTTTTTT. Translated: CASSPLTSGYTGELFF.

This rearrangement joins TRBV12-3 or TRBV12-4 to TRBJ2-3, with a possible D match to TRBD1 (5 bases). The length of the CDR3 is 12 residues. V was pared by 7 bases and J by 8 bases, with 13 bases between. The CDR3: CASTVNQGTQYF. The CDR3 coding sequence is TGTGCCAGCACCGTTAACCAGGGTACGCAGTATTTT.

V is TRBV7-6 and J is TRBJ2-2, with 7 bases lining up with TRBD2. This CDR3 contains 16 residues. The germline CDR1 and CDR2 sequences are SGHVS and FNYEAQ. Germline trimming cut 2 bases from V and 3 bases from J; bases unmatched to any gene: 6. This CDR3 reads CASSLRPSGDTGELFF. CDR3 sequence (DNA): TGTGCCAGCAGCTTAAGGCCTAGCGGAGACACCGGGGAGCTGTTTTTT.

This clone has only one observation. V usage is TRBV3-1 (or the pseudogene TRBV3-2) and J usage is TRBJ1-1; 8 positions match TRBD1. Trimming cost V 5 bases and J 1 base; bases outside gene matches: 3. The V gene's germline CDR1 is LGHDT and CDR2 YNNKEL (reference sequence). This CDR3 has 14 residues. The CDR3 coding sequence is TGTGCCAGCAGCTTCGGACAGGGGAACACTGAAGCTTTCTTT. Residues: CASSFGQGNTEAFF.

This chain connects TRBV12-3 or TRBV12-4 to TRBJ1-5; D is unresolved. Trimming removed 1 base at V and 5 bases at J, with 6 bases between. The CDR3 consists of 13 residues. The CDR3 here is CASSLGGYQPQHF. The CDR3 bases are TGTGCCAGCAGTTTAGGAGGGTATCAGCCCCAGCATTTT.

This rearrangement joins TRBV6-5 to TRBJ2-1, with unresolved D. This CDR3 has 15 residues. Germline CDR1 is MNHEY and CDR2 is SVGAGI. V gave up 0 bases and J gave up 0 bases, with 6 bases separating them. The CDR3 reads CASSYSPSSYNEQFF. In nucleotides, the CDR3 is TGTGCCAGCAGTTACTCGCCCAGCTCCTACAATGAGCAGTTCTTC.

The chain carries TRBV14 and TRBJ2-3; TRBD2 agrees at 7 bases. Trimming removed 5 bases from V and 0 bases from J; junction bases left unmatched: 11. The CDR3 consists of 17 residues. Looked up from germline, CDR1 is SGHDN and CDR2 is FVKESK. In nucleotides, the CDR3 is TGTGCCAGCAGCTTCCAGGAAGGCGGGGGTAGCACAGATACGCAGTATTTT. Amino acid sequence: CASSFQEGGGSTDTQYF.

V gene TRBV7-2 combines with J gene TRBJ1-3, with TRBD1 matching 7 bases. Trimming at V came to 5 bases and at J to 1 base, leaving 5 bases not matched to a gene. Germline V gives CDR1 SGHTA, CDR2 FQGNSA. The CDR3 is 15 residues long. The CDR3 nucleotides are TGTGCCAGCAGCCGCAGGGGGGCATCTGGAAACACCATATATTTT. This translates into CASSRRGASGNTIYF.

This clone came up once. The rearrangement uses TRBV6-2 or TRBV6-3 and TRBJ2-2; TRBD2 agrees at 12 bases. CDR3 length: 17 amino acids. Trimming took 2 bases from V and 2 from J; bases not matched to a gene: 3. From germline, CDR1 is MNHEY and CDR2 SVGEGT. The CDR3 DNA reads TGTGCCAGCAGTTACCCTAGCGGGGGGGTTAACACCGGGGAGCTGTTTTTT. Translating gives CASSYPSGGVNTGELFF.

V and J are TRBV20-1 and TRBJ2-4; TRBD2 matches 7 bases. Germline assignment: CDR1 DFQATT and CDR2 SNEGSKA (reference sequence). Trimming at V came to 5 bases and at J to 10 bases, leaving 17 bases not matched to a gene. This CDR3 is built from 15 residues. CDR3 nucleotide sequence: TGCAGTGCTGGTGGGGAGGGTCGGGCTGAATGGATTCAGTACTTC. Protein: CSAGGEGRAEWIQYF.

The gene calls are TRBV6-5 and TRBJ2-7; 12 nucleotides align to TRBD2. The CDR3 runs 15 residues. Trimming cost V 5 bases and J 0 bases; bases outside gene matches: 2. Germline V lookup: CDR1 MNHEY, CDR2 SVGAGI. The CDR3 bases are TGTGCCAGCAGTCTGGGACTAGCGGGCTCCTACGAGCAGTACTTC. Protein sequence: CASSLGLAGSYEQYF.

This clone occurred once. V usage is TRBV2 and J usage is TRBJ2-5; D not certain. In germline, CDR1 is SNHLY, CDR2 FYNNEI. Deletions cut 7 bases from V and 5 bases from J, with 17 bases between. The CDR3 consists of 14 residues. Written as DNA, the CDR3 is TGTGCCAGCACGCTACTCCCCGCCCCGGAGACCCAGTACTTC. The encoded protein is CASTLLPAPETQYF.

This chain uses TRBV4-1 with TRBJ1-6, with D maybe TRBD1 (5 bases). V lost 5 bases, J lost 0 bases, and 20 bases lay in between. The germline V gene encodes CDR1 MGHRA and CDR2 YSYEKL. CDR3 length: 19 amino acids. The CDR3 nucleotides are TGCGCCAGCAGCAGTACAATCGGGACCGGGAGCTCCTATAATTCACCCCTCCACTTT. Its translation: CASSSTIGTGSSYNSPLHF.

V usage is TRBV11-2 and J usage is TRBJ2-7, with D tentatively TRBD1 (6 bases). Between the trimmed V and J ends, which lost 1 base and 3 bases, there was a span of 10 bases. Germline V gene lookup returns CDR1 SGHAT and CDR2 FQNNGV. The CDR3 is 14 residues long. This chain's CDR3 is CASSLGPQGYEQYV. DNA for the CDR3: TGTGCCAGCAGCTTAGGCCCACAGGGCTACGAGCAGTACGTC.

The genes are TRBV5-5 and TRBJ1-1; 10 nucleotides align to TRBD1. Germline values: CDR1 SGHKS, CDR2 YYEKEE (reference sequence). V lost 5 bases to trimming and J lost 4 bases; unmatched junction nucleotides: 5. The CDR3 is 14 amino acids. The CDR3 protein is CASRLGQGSTEAFF. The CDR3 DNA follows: TGTGCCAGCAGGCTGGGACAGGGGTCCACTGAAGCTTTCTTT.

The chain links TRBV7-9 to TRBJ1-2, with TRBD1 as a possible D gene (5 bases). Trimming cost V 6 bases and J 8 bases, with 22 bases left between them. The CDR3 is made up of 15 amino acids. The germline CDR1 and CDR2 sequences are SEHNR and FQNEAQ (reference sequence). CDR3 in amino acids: CASRGGEHPVRGYTF. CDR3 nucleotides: TGTGCCAGCAGAGGAGGGGAACACCCCGTCCGGGGCTACACCTTC. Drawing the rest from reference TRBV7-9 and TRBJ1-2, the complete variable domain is DTGVSQNPRHKITKRGQNVTFRCDPISEHNRLYWYRQTLGQGPEFLTYFQNEAQLEKSRLLSDRFSAERPKGSFSTLEIQRTEQGDSAMYLCASRGGEHPVRGYTFGSGTRLTVV.

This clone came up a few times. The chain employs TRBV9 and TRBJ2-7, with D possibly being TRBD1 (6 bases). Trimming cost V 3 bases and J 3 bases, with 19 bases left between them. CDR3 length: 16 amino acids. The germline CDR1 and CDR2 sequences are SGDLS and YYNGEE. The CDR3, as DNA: TGTGCCAGCAGCGGAGACACAGGGCCCCGAGACTACGAGCAGTACGTC. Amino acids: CASSGDTGPRDYEQYV.

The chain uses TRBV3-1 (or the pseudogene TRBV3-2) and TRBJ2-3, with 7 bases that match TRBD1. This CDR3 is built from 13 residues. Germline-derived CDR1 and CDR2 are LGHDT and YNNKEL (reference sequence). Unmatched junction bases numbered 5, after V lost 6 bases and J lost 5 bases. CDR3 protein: CASSDRAGDTQYF. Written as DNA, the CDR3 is TGTGCCAGCAGTGACAGGGCGGGAGATACGCAGTATTTT.

The CDR3 region is CASGTGTDASTDTQYF. In DNA form, the CDR3 reads TGTGCTAGTGGGACCGGGACAGATGCTAGCACAGATACGCAGTATTTT. The rearrangement links TRBV12-5 to TRBJ2-3; 7 bases match TRBD1. This CDR3 is 16 amino acids long. Trimming removed 6 bases from V and 0 bases from J; junction bases left unmatched: 9. Per germline, CDR1 LGHNT and CDR2 FRNRAP.

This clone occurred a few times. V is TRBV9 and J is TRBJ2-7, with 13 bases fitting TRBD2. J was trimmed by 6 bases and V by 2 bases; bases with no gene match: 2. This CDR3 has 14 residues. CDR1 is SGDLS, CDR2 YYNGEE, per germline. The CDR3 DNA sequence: TGTGCCAGCAGCGTCCGACTAGCGGGGGGCGAGCAGTACTTC. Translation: CASSVRLAGGEQYF.